The T cell receptor (beta chain) under discussion was sequenced for a study of T cells in Graves' hyperthyroidism and ophthalmopathy. This clonotype was seen many times. What was amplified from RNA transcripts were TCR beta CDR3 regions. First-round RT-PCR of the TCR CDR3 relied on the HTBI primer set. A single record per CDR3 protein comes from TCRdb applying MiXCR to the multiplex PCR reads. The sample holds 600,000 or so distinct CDR3 sequences; approximately 15% are singletons and the top ten take approximately 12%. The authors took PBMCs from roughly 9.3 ml fresh peripheral blood. V lost 0 bases and J lost 4, with 12 bases in between. Looked up from germline, CDR1 is MNHEY and CDR2 is SVGEGT. CDR3 length equals 16 residues.

This chain joins TRBV6-2 or TRBV6-3 and TRBJ2-2, with D uncertain. This receptor was obtained from a woman between 50 and 59 years old with Graves' ophthalmopathy. Sequencing input: blood. CDR3 sequence reads: CASSYSNSPSTGELFF. The CDR3 DNA sequence: TGTGCCAGCAGTTACTCGAACAGCCCGAGCACCGGGGAGCTGTTTTTT.